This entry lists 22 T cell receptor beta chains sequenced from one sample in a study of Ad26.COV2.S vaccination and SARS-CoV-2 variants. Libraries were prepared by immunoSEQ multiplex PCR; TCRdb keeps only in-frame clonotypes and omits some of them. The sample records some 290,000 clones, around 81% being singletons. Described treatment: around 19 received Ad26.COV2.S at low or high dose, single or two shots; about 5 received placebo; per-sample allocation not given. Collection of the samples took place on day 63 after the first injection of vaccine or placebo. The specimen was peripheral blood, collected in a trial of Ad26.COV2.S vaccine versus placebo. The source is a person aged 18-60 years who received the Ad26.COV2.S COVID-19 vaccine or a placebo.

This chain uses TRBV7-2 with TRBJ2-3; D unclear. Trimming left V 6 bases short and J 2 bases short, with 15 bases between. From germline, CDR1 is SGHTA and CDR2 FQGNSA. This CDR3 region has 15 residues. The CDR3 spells CASRGSGGTTDTQYF. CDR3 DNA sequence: TGTGCCAGCAGGGGCTCAGGCGGTACCACAGATACGCAGTATTTT.

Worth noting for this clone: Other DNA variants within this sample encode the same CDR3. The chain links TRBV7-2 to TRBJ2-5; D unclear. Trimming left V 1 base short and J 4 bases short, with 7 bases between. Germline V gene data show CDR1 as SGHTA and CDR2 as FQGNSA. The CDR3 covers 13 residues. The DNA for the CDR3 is TGTGCCAGCAGCTTAGGAGTCAGAGAGACCCAGTACTTC. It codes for CASSLGVRETQYF.

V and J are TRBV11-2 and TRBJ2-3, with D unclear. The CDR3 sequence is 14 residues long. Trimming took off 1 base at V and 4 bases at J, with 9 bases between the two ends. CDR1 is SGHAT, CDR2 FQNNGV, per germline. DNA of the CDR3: TGTGCCAGCAGCTTAGCGGCTAGATCAGATACGCAGTATTTT. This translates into CASSLAARSDTQYF.

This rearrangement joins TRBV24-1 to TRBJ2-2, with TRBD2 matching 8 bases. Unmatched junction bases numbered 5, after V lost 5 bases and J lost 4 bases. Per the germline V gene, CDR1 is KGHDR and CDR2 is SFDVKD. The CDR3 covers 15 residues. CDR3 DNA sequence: TGTGCCACCAGTGCCATCAGCGGGGGCACCGGGGAGCTGTTTTTT. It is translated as CATSAISGGTGELFF.

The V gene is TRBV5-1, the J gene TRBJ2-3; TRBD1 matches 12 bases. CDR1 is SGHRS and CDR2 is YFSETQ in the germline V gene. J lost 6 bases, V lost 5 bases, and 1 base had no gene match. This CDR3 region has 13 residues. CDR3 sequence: CASRGQGADTQYF. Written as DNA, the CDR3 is TGCGCCAGCAGGGGACAGGGGGCGGATACGCAGTATTTT. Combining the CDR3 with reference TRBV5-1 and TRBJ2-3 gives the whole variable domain KAGVTQTPRYLIKTRGQQVTLSCSPISGHRSVSWYQQTPGQGLQFLFEYFSETQRNKGNFPGRFSGRQFSNSRSEMNVSTLELGDSALYLCASRGQGADTQYFGPGTRLTVL.

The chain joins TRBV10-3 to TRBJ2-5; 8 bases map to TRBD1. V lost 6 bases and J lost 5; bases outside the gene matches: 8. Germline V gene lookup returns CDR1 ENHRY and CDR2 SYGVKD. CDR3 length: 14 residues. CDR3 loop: CAIRPDRGGETQYF. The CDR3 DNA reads TGTGCCATCAGACCTGACAGGGGCGGTGAGACCCAGTACTTC.

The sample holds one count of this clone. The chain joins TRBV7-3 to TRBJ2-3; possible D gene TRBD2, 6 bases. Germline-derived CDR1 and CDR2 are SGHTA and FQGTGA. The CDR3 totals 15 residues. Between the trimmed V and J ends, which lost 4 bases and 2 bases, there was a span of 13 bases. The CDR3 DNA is TGTGCCAGCAGCTCGGGACTTTACCCCACAGATACGCAGTATTTT. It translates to CASSSGLYPTDTQYF.

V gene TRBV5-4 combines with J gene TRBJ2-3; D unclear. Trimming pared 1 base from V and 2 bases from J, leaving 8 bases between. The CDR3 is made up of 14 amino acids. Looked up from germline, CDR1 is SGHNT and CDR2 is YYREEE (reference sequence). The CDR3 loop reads CASSLRQITDTQYF. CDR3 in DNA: TGTGCCAGCAGCTTGAGGCAAATCACAGATACGCAGTATTTT.

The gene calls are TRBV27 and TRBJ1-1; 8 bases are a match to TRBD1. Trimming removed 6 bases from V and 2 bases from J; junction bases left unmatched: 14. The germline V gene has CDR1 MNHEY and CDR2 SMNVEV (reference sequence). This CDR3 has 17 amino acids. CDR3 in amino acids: CASRIYQGAGKNTEAFF. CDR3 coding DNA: TGTGCCAGCAGAATATACCAGGGGGCGGGGAAAAACACTGAAGCTTTCTTT.

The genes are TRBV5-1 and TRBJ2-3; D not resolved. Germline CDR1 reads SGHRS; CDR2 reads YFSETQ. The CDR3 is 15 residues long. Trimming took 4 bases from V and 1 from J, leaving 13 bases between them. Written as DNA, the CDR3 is TGCGCCAGCAGCCCCGTGGCAGACCGCACAGATACGCAGTATTTT. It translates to CASSPVADRTDTQYF.

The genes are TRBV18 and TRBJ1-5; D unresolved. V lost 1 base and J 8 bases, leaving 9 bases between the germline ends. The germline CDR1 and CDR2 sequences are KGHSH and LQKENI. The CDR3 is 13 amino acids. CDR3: CASSPRLWEPQHF. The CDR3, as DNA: TGTGCCAGCTCACCACGTCTCTGGGAGCCCCAGCATTTT.

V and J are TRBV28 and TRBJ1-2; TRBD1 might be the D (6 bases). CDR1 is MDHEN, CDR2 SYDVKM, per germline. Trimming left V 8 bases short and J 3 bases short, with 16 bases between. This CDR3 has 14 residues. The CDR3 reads CASATGPPDYGYTF. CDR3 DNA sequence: TGTGCCAGCGCCACAGGGCCTCCTGACTATGGCTACACCTTC.

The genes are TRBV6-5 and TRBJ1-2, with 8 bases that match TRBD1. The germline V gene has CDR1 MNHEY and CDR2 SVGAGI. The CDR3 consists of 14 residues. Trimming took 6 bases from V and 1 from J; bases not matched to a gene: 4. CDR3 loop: CASSWTGRNYGYTF. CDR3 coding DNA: TGTGCCAGCAGCTGGACAGGGCGTAACTATGGCTACACCTTC.

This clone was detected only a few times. This chain's CDR3 is CAWSGDGGNSPLHF. In DNA, the CDR3 is TGTGCCTGGAGTGGTGATGGGGGGAATTCACCCCTCCACTTT. V and J are TRBV30 and TRBJ1-6, with a tentative D call TRBD1 (5 bases). The germline V gene encodes CDR1 GTSNPN and CDR2 SVGIG (reference sequence). Between the trimmed V and J ends, which lost 1 base and 7 bases, there was a span of 11 bases. CDR3 length equals 14 residues.

CDR3 nucleotides: TGTGCCAGCAGCGTAGCGGGCAGATTCTACAATGAGCAGTTCTTC. Protein product: CASSVAGRFYNEQFF. V usage is TRBV9 and J usage is TRBJ2-1; D is unclear. The ends were cut back, 0 bases at V and 3 bases at J, with 10 bases in the middle. The length of the CDR3 is 15 residues. Per the germline V gene, CDR1 is SGDLS and CDR2 is YYNGEE.

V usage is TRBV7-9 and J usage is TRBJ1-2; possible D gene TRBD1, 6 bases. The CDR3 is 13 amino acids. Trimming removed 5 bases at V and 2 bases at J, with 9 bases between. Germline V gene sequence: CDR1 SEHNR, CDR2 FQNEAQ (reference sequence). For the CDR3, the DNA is TGTGCCAGCAGCCCGGACAGAAACTATGGCTACACCTTC. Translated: CASSPDRNYGYTF.

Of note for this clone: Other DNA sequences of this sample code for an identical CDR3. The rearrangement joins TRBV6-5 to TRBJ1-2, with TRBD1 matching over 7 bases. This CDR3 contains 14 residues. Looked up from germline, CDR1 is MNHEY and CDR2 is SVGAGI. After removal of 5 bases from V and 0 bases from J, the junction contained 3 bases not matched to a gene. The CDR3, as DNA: TGTGCCAGCAGTCGGACAGGTGCTAACTATGGCTACACCTTC. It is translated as CASSRTGANYGYTF.

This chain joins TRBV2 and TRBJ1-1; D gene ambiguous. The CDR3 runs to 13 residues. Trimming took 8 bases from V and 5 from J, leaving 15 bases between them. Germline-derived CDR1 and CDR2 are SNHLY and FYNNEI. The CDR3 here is CASYIVGDTEAFF. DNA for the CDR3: TGTGCCAGCTATATCGTAGGTGATACTGAAGCTTTCTTT.

CDR3 in DNA: TGTGCCAGCAGTTTAGGGGGGGCTGCTGGCACTGAAGCTTTCTTT. Its translation: CASSLGGAAGTEAFF. The chain is built from TRBV28 and TRBJ1-1; TRBD1 might be the D (6 bases). CDR3 length: 15 amino acids. Germline assignment: CDR1 MDHEN and CDR2 SYDVKM. V lost 2 bases and J lost 4, with 14 bases in between.

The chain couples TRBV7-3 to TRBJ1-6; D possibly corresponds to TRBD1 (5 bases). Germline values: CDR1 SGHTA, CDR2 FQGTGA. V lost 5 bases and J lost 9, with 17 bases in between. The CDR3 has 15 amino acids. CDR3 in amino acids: CASSRDLNGGSPLHF. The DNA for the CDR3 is TGTGCCAGCAGCCGGGACCTAAACGGGGGTTCACCCCTCCACTTT.

CDR3 nucleotides: TGTGCCAGCAGTTACTATTCAGCCTCCTACGAGCAGTACTTC. It encodes CASSYYSASYEQYF. The V call is TRBV6-5, the J call TRBJ2-7; no reliable D call. The V gene lost 1 base and the J gene lost 0 bases, with 7 bases spanning the gap. CDR3 length equals 14 residues. Germline values: CDR1 MNHEY, CDR2 SVGAGI.

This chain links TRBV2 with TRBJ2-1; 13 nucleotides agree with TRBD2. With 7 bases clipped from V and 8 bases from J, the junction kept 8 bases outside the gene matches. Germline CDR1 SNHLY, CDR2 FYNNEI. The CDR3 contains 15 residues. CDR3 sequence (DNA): TGTGCCAGCATTTCGACTAGCGGGGGGTTGGATGAGCAGTTCTTC. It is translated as CASISTSGGLDEQFF.